Here is one T cell receptor beta chain with its context. Its antigen is still unknown. The junction departs from germline at one end; a sequencing error may be responsible. Other DNA sequences within the sample encode an identical CDR3. The data are from a study of metastatic and nonmetastatic thyroid tumors. Study overall: Comparison of repertoires was carried out across blood and tumor or nodule tissue from malignant and benign thyroid patients.

Among the patients, none had received any treatment before thyroid surgery. The germline V gene encodes CDR1 SNHLY and CDR2 FYNNEI. The CDR3 is made up of 17 amino acids. Study-wide results and limits: Reports indicated that malignant thyroid tumors showed significantly higher TCR beta diversity than benign nodules did, in blood and tumor.

Authors' methods: The authors used CDR3 differences across clinicopathological groups to build a distant-metastasis classifier for papillary thyroid cancer. TCRdb redid the clone calls on the PCR reads using MiXCR. Clone size and V and J calls follow TCRdb, not the original study. Here the sample spans 45,000 to 60,000 clones, approximately 15% being singletons. The sequenced sample consisted of blood. The TCR sequence derives from a female donor with papillary thyroid cancer or a benign thyroid nodule (not recorded which). Some clones in this sample may be carry-over from other donors' samples. The rearrangement links TRBV2 to TRBJ1-5, with a possible D match to TRBD1 (6 bases). CDR3 loop: CASSEEGQFSINQPQHF. The CDR3 nucleotides read TGTGCCAGCAGTGAAGAAGGACAGTTCTCCATAAATCAGCCGCAGCATTTT.